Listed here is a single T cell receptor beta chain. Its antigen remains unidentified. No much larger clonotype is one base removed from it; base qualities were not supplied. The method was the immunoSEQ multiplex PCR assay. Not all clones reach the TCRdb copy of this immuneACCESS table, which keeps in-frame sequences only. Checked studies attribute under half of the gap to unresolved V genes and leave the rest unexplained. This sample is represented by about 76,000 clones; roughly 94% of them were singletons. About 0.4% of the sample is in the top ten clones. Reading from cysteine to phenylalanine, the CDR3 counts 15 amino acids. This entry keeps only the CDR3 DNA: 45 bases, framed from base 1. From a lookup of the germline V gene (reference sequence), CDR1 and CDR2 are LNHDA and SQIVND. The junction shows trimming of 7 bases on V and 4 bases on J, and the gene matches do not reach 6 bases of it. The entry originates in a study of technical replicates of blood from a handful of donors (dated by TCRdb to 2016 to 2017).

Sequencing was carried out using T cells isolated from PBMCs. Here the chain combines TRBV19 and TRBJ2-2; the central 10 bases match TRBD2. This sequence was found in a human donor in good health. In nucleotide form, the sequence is TGTGCCAGTACGAGAGTAGCGGGAGGCACCGGGGAGCTGTTTTTT. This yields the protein CASTRVAGGTGELFF. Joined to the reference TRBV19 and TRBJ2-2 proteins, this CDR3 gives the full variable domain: DGGITQSPKYLFRKEGQNVTLSCEQNLNHDAMYWYRQDPGQGLRLIYYSQIVNDFQKGDIAEGYSVSREKKESFPLTVTSAQKNPTAFYLCASTRVAGGTGELFFGEGSRLTVL.